This TCR beta chain was captured by sequencing in a study of T-cell memory formation after mild COVID-19. Study observations and caveats: Contracting clones from day 15 to 85 showed balanced CD4/CD8; later expanders favored CD4+. Nothing confirmed that second-wave clones peaking on day 37 were specific for SARS-CoV-2.

Unmatched junction bases numbered 12, after V lost 4 bases and J lost 3 bases. Germline CDR1 and CDR2: LGHNA and YSLEER. The CDR3 runs 16 residues. Sample share makes this clonotype medium-sized (0.01 to 0.1%). Its cognate antigen is unknown. Sample barcodes and UMIs were carried by the TCR alpha and TCR beta cDNA libraries that 5'RACE generated with constant-segment primers. TCRdb re-called the 5' RACE reads with MiXCR, one entry per CDR3 protein. The profile covers about 110,000 distinct CDR3 sequences, with roughly an eighth appearing a single time and approximately 30% taken by the ten largest. Sequenced: PBMCs or a T cell subset sorted from them (not recorded which). The rearrangement uses TRBV4-3 and TRBJ2-7; 7 bases are a match to TRBD1. This TCR was sampled from an adult woman who had mild COVID-19 (a few samples of this study predate the infection). Cell type and time point are not known. For the CDR3, the DNA is TGCGCCAGCAGCCCACAGGGGACCCAGGTTATCTACGAGCAGTACTTC. This translates into CASSPQGTQVIYEQYF.